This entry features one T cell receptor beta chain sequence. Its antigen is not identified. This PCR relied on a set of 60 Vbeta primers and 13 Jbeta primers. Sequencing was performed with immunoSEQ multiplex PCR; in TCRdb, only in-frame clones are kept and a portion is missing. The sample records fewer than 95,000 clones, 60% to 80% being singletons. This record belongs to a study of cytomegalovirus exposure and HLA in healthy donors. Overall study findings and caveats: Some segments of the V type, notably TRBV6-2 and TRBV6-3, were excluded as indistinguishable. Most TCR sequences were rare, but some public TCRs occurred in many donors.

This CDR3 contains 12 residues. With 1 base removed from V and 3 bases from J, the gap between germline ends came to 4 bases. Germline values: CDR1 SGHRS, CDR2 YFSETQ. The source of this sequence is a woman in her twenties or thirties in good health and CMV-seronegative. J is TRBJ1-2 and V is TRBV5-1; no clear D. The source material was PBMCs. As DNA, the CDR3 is TGCGCCAGCAGCTTGACAGACTATGGCTACACCTTC. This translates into CASSLTDYGYTF.